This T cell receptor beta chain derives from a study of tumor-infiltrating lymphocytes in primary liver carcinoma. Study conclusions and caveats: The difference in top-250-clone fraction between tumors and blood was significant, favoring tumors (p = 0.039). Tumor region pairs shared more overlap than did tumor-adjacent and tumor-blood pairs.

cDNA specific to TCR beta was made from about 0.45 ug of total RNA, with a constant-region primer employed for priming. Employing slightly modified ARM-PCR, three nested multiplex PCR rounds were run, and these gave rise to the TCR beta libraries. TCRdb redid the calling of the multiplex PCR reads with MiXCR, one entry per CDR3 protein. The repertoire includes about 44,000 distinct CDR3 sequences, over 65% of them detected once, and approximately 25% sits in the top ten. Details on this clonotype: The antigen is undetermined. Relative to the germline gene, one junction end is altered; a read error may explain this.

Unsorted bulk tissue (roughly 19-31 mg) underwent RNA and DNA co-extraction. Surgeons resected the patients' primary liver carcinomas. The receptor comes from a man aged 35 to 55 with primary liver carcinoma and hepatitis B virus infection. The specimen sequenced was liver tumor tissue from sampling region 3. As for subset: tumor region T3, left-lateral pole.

Written as DNA, the CDR3 is TGTGCCAGTAGCTTAGATGTGGGGAGCCTCACAGATACGCAGTATTTT. It specifies CASSLDVGSLTDTQYF. V and J are TRBV11-2 and TRBJ2-3; TRBD2 might be the D (5 bases). This CDR3 comprises 16 residues. Germline V gene sequence: CDR1 SGHAT, CDR2 FQNNGV.